Listed below are T cell receptor beta chains from one sample, sequenced in a study of T cell changes during pregnancy in multiple sclerosis. Generated by immunoSEQ multiplex PCR, the TCRdb table keeps only in-frame clones and is missing some. The sample carries approximately 100,000 clones, 90% to 95% recorded once. The sequencing used peripheral blood, collected in the first trimester of pregnancy. All receptors derive from a female donor with multiple sclerosis, enrolled in a pregnancy study. Each CDR3 is given with its conserved first and last residue. The D gene is left open where the match is weak. The size field is filled for only some rows; it gives once, few, many or a size class.

D gene,V gene,clone size,J gene,CDR3 DNA,CDR3 protein
NA,TRBV7-2,NA,TRBJ2-3,TGTGCCAGCAGCTCCAGGGCCAGAGATACGCAGTATTTT,CASSSRARDTQYF
TRBD2,TRBV6-4,NA,TRBJ2-3,TGTGCCAGCAGCAGCGACCGCGGGGGTACAGATACGCAGTATTTT,CASSSDRGGTDTQYF
NA,TRBV18,NA,TRBJ1-2,TGTGCCAGCTCACCACCGGACAGACCTAACTATGGCTACACCTTC,CASSPPDRPNYGYTF
NA,TRBV5-1,NA,TRBJ2-3,TGCGCCAGCAGCCCGGCGGCGGGACCCACAGATACGCAGTATTTT,CASSPAAGPTDTQYF
TRBD2,TRBV7-2,NA,TRBJ2-7,TGTGCCAGCAGCTCAGAAGTCCCAAGCGGGGATTACTACGAGCAGTACTTC,CASSSEVPSGDYYEQYF
NA,TRBV2,NA,TRBJ1-2,TGTGCCAGCAGTGAAAGGCGGCCTGGCTACACCTTC,CASSERRPGYTF
TRBD1,TRBV13,NA,TRBJ2-5,TGTGCCAGCAGCCGGCCTGACAGGGGTGAGACCCAGTACTTC,CASSRPDRGETQYF
NA,TRBV2,NA,TRBJ2-1,TGTGCCAGCAGTGCCCCTTACAATGAGCAGTTCTTC,CASSAPYNEQFF
NA,TRBV6-1,NA,TRBJ1-1,TGTGCCAGCAGTGAAGGGGGCTCGAACACTGAAGCTTTCTTT,CASSEGGSNTEAFF
NA,TRBV29-1,NA,TRBJ1-2,TGCAGCGTAGACTACAACTATGGCTACACCTTC,CSVDYNYGYTF
NA,TRBV7-9,NA,TRBJ2-7,TGTGCCAGCAGCGATTCGACAGGTCGAGAGCAGTACTTC,CASSDSTGREQYF
TRBD2,TRBV6-1,NA,TRBJ2-5,TGTGCCAGCAGTGCACTAGCGGGGGCTGTGGAGACCCAGTACTTC,CASSALAGAVETQYF
NA,TRBV11-2,NA,TRBJ2-2,TGTGCCAGCAGCTTAAGTTGGCGGGGCCCCACCGGGGAGCTGTTTTTT,CASSLSWRGPTGELFF
TRBD1,TRBV2,NA,TRBJ1-5,TGTGCCAGCAGAGGACAGGGGTTTCAGCCCCAGCATTTT,CASRGQGFQPQHF
NA,TRBV19,NA,TRBJ2-2,TGTGCCAGTAGCTTCGGGGGAACGAACACCGGGGAGCTGTTTTTT,CASSFGGTNTGELFF
NA,TRBV27,NA,TRBJ2-3,TGTGCCAGCAGTTCAACGACAGATATCACAGATACGCAGTATTTT,CASSSTTDITDTQYF
NA,TRBV11-2,NA,TRBJ1-1,TGTGCCAGCAGCCTGGGGGGGGAAGCCCTCTTT,CASSLGGEALF
NA,TRBV5-4,once,TRBJ1-4,TGTGCCAGCAGGGCAGGGGTTGGCGAAAAACTGTTTTTT,CASRAGVGEKLFF
TRBD1,TRBV19,NA,TRBJ1-4,TGTGCCAGTAGTATGATAGCCAGGGGGCGTGAAAAACTGTTTTTT,CASSMIARGREKLFF
NA,TRBV2,NA,TRBJ1-2,TGTGCCAGCAGTGAACGGGTTTACTATGGCTACACCTTC,CASSERVYYGYTF
TRBD2,TRBV29-1,NA,TRBJ2-1,TGCAGCGTTGAAGATCCCCGGGGAGGGGACGTCAATGAGCAGTTCTTC,CSVEDPRGGDVNEQFF
NA,TRBV7-2,NA,TRBJ1-6,TGTGCCAGCAGCTTACCGATCGGTTCACCCCTCCACTTT,CASSLPIGSPLHF
NA,TRBV21-1,NA,TRBJ2-3,TGTGCCAGCAGCAAAGTCCTACCCGACTTGAACACAGATACGCAGTATTTT,CASSKVLPDLNTDTQYF
TRBD2,TRBV6-1,NA,TRBJ2-1,TGTGCCAGCGTAGCTCTAGCGGGGGGTGGCAATGAGCAGTTCTTC,CASVALAGGGNEQFF
TRBD1,TRBV5-4,NA,TRBJ1-6,TGTGCCAGCAGCTTACAGGGGAGTGGTTATTCACCCCTCCACTTT,CASSLQGSGYSPLHF
TRBD1,TRBV11-2,NA,TRBJ2-2,TGTGCCAGCAGCTTAGTACAGGGGAACGGGGAGCTGTTTTTT,CASSLVQGNGELFF
NA,TRBV9,NA,TRBJ2-1,TGTGCCAGCAGCGTACAGGGGTCCACGTCCAATGAGCAGTTCTTC,CASSVQGSTSNEQFF
NA,TRBV5-5,NA,TRBJ1-5,TGTGCCAGCAGCCTGTACAGGGAACCTCAGCCCCAGCATTTT,CASSLYREPQPQHF
NA,TRBV6-1,NA,TRBJ1-3,TGTGCCAGCAGTCCCGACATCTCTGGAAACACCATATATTTT,CASSPDISGNTIYF
TRBD2,TRBV13,NA,TRBJ2-3,TGTGCCAGCAGCTCCCTGACTAGCCTCACAGATACGCAGTATTTT,CASSSLTSLTDTQYF
NA,TRBV30,NA,TRBJ2-2,TGTGCCTGGAGTGTAACTAGAGTCAGACCCACCGGGGAGCTGTTTTTT,CAWSVTRVRPTGELFF
NA,TRBV2,NA,TRBJ1-5,TGTGCCAGCAGTGACAGTTATCGAGGCGTTCAGCCCCAGCATTTT,CASSDSYRGVQPQHF
NA,TRBV5-8,NA,TRBJ2-2,TGTGCCAGCAGCTTAAGACGGAGGAACACCGGGGAGCTGTTTTTT,CASSLRRRNTGELFF
NA,TRBV6-6,NA,TRBJ1-2,TGTGCCAGCGTCCCCGGGACACCCTATGGCTACACCTTC,CASVPGTPYGYTF
TRBD1,TRBV5-1,NA,TRBJ2-1,TGCGCCAGCAGCTTTACGGACAGGGGGGTTTATGAGCAGTTCTTC,CASSFTDRGVYEQFF
NA,TRBV6-1,NA,TRBJ2-6,TGTGCCAGCAGTGCCTCCGGGGGGCGCGAGGGGGGGGCCAACGTCCTGACTTTC,CASSASGGREGGANVLTF
NA,TRBV10-1,NA,TRBJ2-4,TGCGCCAGCAGTGCAGAGAGTACTCGAGGAAACATTCAGTACTTC,CASSAESTRGNIQYF
NA,TRBV11-2,NA,TRBJ2-7,TGTGCCAGCAGCTTAGTCGGCGGAACCTACGAGCAGTACTTC,CASSLVGGTYEQYF
NA,TRBV19,NA,TRBJ2-2,TGTGCCAGTAGAGGGAGGTGGCAGGCAAACACCGGGGAGCTGTTTTTT,CASRGRWQANTGELFF
NA,TRBV27,NA,TRBJ1-2,TGTGCCAGCACTCCCAGTGTTGGCTATGGCTACACCTTC,CASTPSVGYGYTF
NA,TRBV4-1,once,TRBJ1-4,TGCGCCAGCAGGCAGATATTGGGGGCTAGAACTAATGAAAAACTGTTTTTT,CASRQILGARTNEKLFF
TRBD1,TRBV7-2,NA,TRBJ1-2,TGTGCCAGCAGCCTCGCCGGGACAGGGTTGCTCACCTTC,CASSLAGTGLLTF
TRBD1,TRBV5-4,NA,TRBJ1-2,TGTGCCAGCAGCTTTACTGACGACAGGGGTTATGGCTACACCTTC,CASSFTDDRGYGYTF
NA,TRBV11-2,NA,TRBJ2-4,TGTGCCAGCAGCTTAGTAGGGCAGGGGAAAAACATTCAGTACTTC,CASSLVGQGKNIQYF
NA,TRBV27,NA,TRBJ1-1,TGTGCCACCTCAACAGGGTTGAAGAACACTGAAGCTTTCTTT,CATSTGLKNTEAFF
TRBD2,TRBV5-1,NA,TRBJ2-5,TGCGCCAGCCATCCTGGACTAGCGGGGGGAGGGACCCAGTACTTC,CASHPGLAGGGTQYF
NA,TRBV2,NA,TRBJ1-4,TGTGCCAGCAGTGTACGGACAGTTAATGAAAAACTGTTTTTT,CASSVRTVNEKLFF
NA,TRBV23-1,NA,TRBJ1-1,TGCGCCACTAGAAGGAGGGGACGGGCGGTAAACACTGAAGCTTTCTTT,CATRRRGRAVNTEAFF
TRBD1,TRBV27,NA,TRBJ2-1,TGTGCCAGCAGTTCCTACGGACAGGGACGAAATGAGCAGTTCTTC,CASSSYGQGRNEQFF
NA,TRBV30,few,TRBJ1-1,TGTGCCTGGAGTCGTGCCTCCTCCAGGGCTTTCTTT,CAWSRASSRAFF
TRBD1,TRBV19,NA,TRBJ1-5,TGTGCCAGTAGTATGACAGGGAGTCAGCCCCAGCATTTT,CASSMTGSQPQHF
TRBD1,TRBV2,medium-sized,TRBJ2-3,TGTGCCAGTGCGGGACAGGGGGTACAAGATACGCAGTATTTT,CASAGQGVQDTQYF
TRBD1,TRBV13,NA,TRBJ1-1,TGTGCCAGCAGCTTAGGACAGGGGATTGAAGCTTTCTTT,CASSLGQGIEAFF